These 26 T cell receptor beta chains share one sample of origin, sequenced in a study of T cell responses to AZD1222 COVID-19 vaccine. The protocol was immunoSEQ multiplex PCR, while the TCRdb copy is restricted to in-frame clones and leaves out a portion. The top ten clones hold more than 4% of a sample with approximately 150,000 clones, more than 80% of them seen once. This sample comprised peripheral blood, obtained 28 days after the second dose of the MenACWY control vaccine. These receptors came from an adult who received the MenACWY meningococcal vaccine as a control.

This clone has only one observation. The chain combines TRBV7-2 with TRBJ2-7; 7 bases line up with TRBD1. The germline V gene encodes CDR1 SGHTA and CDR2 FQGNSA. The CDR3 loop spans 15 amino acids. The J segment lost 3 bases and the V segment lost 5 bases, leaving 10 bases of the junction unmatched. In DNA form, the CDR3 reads TGTGCCAGCAGCCCCCGGGACAGTGGACTCTACGAGCAGTACTTC. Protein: CASSPRDSGLYEQYF.

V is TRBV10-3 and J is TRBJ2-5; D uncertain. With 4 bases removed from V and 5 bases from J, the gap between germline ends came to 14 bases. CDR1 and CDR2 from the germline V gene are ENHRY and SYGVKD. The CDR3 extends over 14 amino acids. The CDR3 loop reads CAISVSVEGETQYF. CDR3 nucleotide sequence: TGTGCCATCAGTGTTTCTGTCGAAGGCGAGACCCAGTACTTC.

The CDR3 DNA sequence: TGCGCCAGCAGAACTGGGTCTAGCGGGAGGCCGGGAGAGACCCAGTACTTC. The encoded protein is CASRTGSSGRPGETQYF. The V gene is TRBV5-1, the J gene TRBJ2-5; the match to TRBD2 covers 11 bases. Germline assignment: CDR1 SGHRS and CDR2 YFSETQ. The ends lost 5 bases at V and 4 bases at J; junction bases unmatched: 13. The CDR3 runs to 17 residues. The variable domain in full, with the rest retrieved from reference TRBV5-1 and TRBJ2-5, is KAGVTQTPRYLIKTRGQQVTLSCSPISGHRSVSWYQQTPGQGLQFLFEYFSETQRNKGNFPGRFSGRQFSNSRSEMNVSTLELGDSALYLCASRTGSSGRPGETQYFGPGTRLLVL.

The CDR3, as DNA: TGCGCCAGCAGCTTGTGGGGTGCCGGCGAGCAGTACTTC. Residues: CASSLWGAGEQYF. J is TRBJ2-7 and V is TRBV5-1; no definite D call. V gave up 1 base and J gave up 6 bases, with 11 bases separating them. The germline CDR1 and CDR2 sequences are SGHRS and YFSETQ. The CDR3 is 13 amino acids.

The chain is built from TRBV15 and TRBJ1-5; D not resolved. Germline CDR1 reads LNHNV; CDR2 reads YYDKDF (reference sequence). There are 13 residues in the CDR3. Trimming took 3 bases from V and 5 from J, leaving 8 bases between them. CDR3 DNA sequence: TGTGCCACCAGCAGGAACACTTATCAGCCCCAGCATTTT. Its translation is CATSRNTYQPQHF.

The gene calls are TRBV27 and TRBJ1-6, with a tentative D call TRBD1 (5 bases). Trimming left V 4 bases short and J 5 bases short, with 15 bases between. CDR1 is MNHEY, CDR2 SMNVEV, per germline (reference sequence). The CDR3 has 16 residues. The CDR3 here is CASSSRAGRNNSPLHF. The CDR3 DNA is TGTGCCAGCAGTTCCAGGGCAGGACGGAATAATTCACCCCTCCACTTT.

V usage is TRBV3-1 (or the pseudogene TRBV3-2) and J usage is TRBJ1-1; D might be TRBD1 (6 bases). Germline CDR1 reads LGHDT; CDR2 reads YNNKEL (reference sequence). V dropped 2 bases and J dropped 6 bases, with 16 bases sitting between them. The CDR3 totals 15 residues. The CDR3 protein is CASSQPNRAMAEAFF. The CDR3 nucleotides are TGTGCCAGCAGCCAACCTAACAGGGCGATGGCTGAAGCTTTCTTT.

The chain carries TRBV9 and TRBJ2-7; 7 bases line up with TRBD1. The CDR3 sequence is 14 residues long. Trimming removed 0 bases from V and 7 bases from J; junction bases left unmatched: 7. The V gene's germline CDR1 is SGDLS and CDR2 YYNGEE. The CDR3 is CASSVGDREGEQYF. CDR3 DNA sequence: TGTGCCAGCAGCGTAGGAGACAGGGAAGGTGAGCAGTACTTC.

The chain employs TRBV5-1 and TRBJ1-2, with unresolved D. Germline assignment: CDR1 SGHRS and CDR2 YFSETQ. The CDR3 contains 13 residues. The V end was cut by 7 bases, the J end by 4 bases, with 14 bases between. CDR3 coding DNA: TGCGCCAGCGCCCACCAAAGTACCTATGGCTACACCTTC. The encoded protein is CASAHQSTYGYTF.

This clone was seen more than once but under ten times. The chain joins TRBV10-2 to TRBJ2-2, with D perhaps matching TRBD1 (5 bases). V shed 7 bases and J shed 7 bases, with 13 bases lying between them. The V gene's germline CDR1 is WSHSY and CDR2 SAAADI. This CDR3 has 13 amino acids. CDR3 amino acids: CASMGLSGGELFF. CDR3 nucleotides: TGCGCCAGCATGGGGCTGTCAGGCGGGGAGCTGTTTTTT.

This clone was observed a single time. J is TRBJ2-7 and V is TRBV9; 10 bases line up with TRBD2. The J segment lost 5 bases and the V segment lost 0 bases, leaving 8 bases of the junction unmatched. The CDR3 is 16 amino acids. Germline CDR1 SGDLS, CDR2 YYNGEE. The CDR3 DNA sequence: TGTGCCAGCAGCGTAGCTTGGGCTAGCGGGAGAAACGAGCAGTACTTC. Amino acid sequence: CASSVAWASGRNEQYF.

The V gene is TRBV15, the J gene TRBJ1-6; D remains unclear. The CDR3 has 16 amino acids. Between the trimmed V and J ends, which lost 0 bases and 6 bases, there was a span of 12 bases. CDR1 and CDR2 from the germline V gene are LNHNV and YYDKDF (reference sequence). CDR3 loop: CATSRDPLTTNSPLHF. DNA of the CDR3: TGTGCCACCAGCAGAGATCCCCTCACAACTAATTCACCCCTCCACTTT.

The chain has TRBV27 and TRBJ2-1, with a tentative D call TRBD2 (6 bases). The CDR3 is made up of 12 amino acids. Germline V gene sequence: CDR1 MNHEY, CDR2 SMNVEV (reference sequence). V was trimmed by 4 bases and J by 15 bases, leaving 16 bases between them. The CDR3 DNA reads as TGTGCCAGCAGTTGGCAGGGAGGTTGGACGTTCTTC. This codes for CASSWQGGWTFF.

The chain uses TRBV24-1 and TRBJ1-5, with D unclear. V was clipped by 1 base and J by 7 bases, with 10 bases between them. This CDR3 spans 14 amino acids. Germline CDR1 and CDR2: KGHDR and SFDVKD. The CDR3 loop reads CATSDFREAQPQHF. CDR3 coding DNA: TGTGCCACCAGTGATTTCCGGGAAGCCCAGCCCCAGCATTTT.

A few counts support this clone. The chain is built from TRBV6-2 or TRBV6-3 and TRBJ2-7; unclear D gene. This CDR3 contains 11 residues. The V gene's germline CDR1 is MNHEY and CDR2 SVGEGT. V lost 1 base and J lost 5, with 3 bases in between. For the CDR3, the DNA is TGTGCCAGCAGTTACTGGGACGAGCAGTACTTC. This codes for CASSYWDEQYF.

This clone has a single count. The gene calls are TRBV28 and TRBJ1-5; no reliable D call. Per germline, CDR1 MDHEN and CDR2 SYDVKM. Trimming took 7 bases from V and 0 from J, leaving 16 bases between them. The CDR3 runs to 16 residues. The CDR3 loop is CASTNPGVYSNQPQHF. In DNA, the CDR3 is TGTGCCAGCACCAACCCCGGGGTCTATAGCAATCAGCCCCAGCATTTT.

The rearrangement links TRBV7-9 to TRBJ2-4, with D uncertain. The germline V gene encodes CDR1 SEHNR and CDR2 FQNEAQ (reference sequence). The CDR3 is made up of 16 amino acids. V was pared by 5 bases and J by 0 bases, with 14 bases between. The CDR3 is CASSLQPSIAKNIQYF. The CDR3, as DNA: TGTGCCAGCAGCCTCCAACCAAGTATAGCCAAAAACATTCAGTACTTC.

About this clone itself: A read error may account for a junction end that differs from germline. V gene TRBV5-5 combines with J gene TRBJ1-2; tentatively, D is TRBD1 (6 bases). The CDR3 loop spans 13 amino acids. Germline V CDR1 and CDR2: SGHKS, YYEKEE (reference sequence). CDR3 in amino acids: CASSRTDHYGCTF. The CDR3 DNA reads TGTGCCAGCAGCCGGACAGACCACTATGGCTGCACCTTC.

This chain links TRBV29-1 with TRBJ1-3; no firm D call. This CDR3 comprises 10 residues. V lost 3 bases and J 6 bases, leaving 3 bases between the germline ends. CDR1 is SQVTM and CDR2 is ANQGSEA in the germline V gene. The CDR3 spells CSVEENTIYF. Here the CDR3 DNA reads TGCAGCGTTGAGGAAAACACCATATATTTT.

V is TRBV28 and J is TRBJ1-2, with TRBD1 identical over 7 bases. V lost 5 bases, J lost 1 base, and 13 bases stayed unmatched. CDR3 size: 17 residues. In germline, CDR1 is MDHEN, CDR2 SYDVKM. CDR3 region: CASSPGTANTINYGYTF. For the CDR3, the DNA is TGTGCCAGCAGTCCAGGGACAGCCAACACAATTAACTATGGCTACACCTTC.

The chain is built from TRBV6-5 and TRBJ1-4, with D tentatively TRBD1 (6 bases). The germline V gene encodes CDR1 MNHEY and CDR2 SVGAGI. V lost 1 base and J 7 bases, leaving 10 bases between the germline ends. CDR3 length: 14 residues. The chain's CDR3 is CASSYLGASEKLFF. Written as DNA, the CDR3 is TGTGCCAGCAGTTACTTGGGGGCGAGTGAAAAACTGTTTTTT.

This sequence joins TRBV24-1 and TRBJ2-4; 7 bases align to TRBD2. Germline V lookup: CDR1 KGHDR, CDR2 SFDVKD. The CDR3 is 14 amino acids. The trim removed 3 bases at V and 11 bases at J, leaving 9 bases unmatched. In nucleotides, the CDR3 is TGTGCCACCAGTGATGGGAGCGGGGACCGGGTTCAGTACTTC. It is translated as CATSDGSGDRVQYF.

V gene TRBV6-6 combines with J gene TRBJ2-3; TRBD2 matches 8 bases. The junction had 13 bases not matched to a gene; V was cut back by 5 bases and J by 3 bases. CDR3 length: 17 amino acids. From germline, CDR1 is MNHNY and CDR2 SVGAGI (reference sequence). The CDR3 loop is CASSPPLGSGSTDTQYF. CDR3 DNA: TGTGCCAGCAGTCCCCCATTGGGGAGCGGGAGTACAGATACGCAGTATTTT.

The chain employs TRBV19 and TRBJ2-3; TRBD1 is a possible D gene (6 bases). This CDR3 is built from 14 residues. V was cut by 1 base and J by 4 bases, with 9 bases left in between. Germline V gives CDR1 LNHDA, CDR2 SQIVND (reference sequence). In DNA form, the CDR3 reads TGTGCCAGTAGTATAGGGCAGGGGTCAGATACGCAGTATTTT. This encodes CASSIGQGSDTQYF.

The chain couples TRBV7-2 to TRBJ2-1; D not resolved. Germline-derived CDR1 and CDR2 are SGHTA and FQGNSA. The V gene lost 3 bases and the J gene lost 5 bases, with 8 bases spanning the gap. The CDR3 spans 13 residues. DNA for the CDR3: TGTGCCAGCAGCTTCCACTGGAACAATGAGCAGTTCTTC. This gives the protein CASSFHWNNEQFF.

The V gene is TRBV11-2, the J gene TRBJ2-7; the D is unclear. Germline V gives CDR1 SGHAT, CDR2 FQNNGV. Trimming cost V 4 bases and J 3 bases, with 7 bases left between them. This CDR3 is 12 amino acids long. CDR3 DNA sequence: TGTGCCAGCAGCTCCGAGTTCTACGAGCAGTACTTC. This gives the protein CASSSEFYEQYF.